The 16 T cell receptor beta chains below come from one sample, sequenced in a study of blood T cell repertoires in COVID-19. The assay was immunoSEQ multiplex PCR, and TCRdb's table has in-frame clones only and misses some. Here the sample spans some 150,000 clones, around 80% being singletons. The sample comprised PBMCs or T cells enriched from blood (not recorded which). Source of these receptors: a woman aged 50 to 60 in a cohort exposed to, infected with or recovered from COVID-19 (not recorded which).

The chain uses TRBV30 and TRBJ2-7; tentatively, D is TRBD1 (5 bases). The germline V gene encodes CDR1 GTSNPN and CDR2 SVGIG (reference sequence). The V and J ends lost 7 bases and 1 base respectively, with 11 bases between them. The CDR3 is 12 amino acids. The CDR3 coding sequence is TGTGCCTCTAATCAGGGTTCCTACGAGCAGTACTTC. Protein: CASNQGSYEQYF. The full variable domain, its missing parts supplied by reference TRBV30 and TRBJ2-7, is SQTIHQWPATLVQPVGSPLSLECTVEGTSNPNLYWYRQAAGRGLQLLFYSVGIGQISSEVPQNLSASRPQDRQFILSSKKLLLSDSGFYLCASNQGSYEQYFGPGTRLTVT.

The chain carries TRBV9 and TRBJ2-2; D remains unclear. The V end was cut by 3 bases, the J end by 6 bases, with 12 bases between. The CDR3 sequence is 14 residues long. Germline loops: CDR1 SGDLS, CDR2 YYNGEE. The CDR3 region is CASSALRFPGELFF. The CDR3 DNA is TGTGCCAGCAGCGCCCTAAGATTTCCCGGGGAGCTGTTTTTT.

The chain couples TRBV28 to TRBJ2-7, with TRBD2 as a possible D gene (6 bases). Germline CDR1 MDHEN, CDR2 SYDVKM. The CDR3 is made up of 14 amino acids. Trimming stripped 8 bases from V and 0 bases from J, with 14 bases between. This CDR3 reads CASGGNPSSYEQYF. CDR3 nucleotides: TGTGCCAGCGGCGGGAACCCAAGCTCCTACGAGCAGTACTTC.

The chain uses TRBV6-5 and TRBJ1-5; no clear D. CDR3 size: 13 residues. V lost 2 bases, J lost 5 bases, and 7 bases lay in between. Germline V gene lookup returns CDR1 MNHEY and CDR2 SVGAGI. CDR3 bases: TGTGCCAGCAGTTACCAGGCAGATCAGCCCCAGCATTTT. It specifies CASSYQADQPQHF.

This sequence joins TRBV3-1 (or the pseudogene TRBV3-2) and TRBJ2-5, with 8 positions matching TRBD1. Germline CDR1 and CDR2: LGHDT and YNNKEL (reference sequence). The J segment lost 2 bases and the V segment lost 0 bases, leaving 8 bases of the junction unmatched. The CDR3 is 17 amino acids. The CDR3 loop reads CASSQEGRGRGQETQYF. The CDR3 DNA reads TGTGCCAGCAGCCAAGAGGGCAGGGGGCGAGGGCAAGAGACCCAGTACTTC.

V gene TRBV29-1 combines with J gene TRBJ1-1; maybe TRBD1 (6 bases). The CDR3 consists of 15 residues. Trimming cost V 1 base and J 2 bases, with 14 bases left between them. The germline V gene has CDR1 SQVTM and CDR2 ANQGSEA. The CDR3 reads CSVEGLGTLNTEAFF. In DNA, the CDR3 is TGCAGCGTTGAAGGCCTAGGGACACTTAACACTGAAGCTTTCTTT. Filled out from reference TRBV29-1 and TRBJ1-1, the complete variable domain reads SAVISQKPSRDICQRGTSLTIQCQVDSQVTMMFWYRQQPGQSLTLIATANQGSEATYESGFVIDKFPISRPNLTFSTLTVSNMSPEDSSIYLCSVEGLGTLNTEAFFGQGTRLTVV.

The chain carries TRBV28 and TRBJ1-4, with 9 bases aligning to TRBD1. This CDR3 is 17 amino acids long. Germline assignment: CDR1 MDHEN and CDR2 SYDVKM. The trim removed 1 base at V and 8 bases at J, leaving 11 bases unmatched. CDR3 in amino acids: CASSLYAGQGEEEKLFF. In DNA form, the CDR3 reads TGTGCCAGCAGTTTATACGCGGGACAGGGCGAGGAGGAAAAACTGTTTTTT.

The CDR3, as DNA: TGTGCCAGCAGCCGGACAGCTAGCAATCAGCCCCAGCATTTT. Its translation is CASSRTASNQPQHF. V and J are TRBV28 and TRBJ1-5; D is possibly TRBD1 (6 bases). Looked up from germline, CDR1 is MDHEN and CDR2 is SYDVKM. This CDR3 region has 14 residues. Trimming cost V 6 bases and J 0 bases, with 9 bases left between them.

The chain uses TRBV9 and TRBJ2-5, with D tentatively TRBD2 (7 bases). V was clipped by 2 bases and J by 7 bases, with 24 bases between them. CDR3 length: 17 residues. The germline gives CDR1 SGDLS, CDR2 YYNGEE. The CDR3 bases are TGTGCCAGCAGCGTCGACCGGTGGGCGGGGGCCTTAGGGACCCAGTACTTC. It codes for CASSVDRWAGALGTQYF.

J is TRBJ2-6 and V is TRBV12-3 or TRBV12-4, with no clear D. The CDR3 sequence is 12 residues long. V was shortened by 9 bases and J by 0 bases, with 3 bases between the two germline ends. DNA of the CDR3: TGTGCCAGTCGCTCTGGGGCCAACGTCCTGACTTTC. Protein: CASRSGANVLTF.

This clone was seen a single time. This chain links TRBV28 with TRBJ2-7; 8 positions agree with TRBD1. Germline-derived CDR1 and CDR2 are MDHEN and SYDVKM. The CDR3 length is 13 residues. J was trimmed by 5 bases and V by 8 bases; bases with no gene match: 8. The DNA for the CDR3 is TGTGCCAGCCTTACCGGGACAGGTAACGAGCAGTACTTC. The encoded protein is CASLTGTGNEQYF.

V is TRBV5-4 and J is TRBJ2-5; tentative D call: TRBD2 (6 bases). Trimming took 6 bases from V and 5 from J, leaving 14 bases between them. The V gene's germline CDR1 is SGHNT and CDR2 YYREEE (reference sequence). CDR3 length equals 13 residues. The CDR3 nucleotides read TGTGCCAGCAAGCGCGGGGTCGATGAGACCCAGTACTTC. Protein: CASKRGVDETQYF.

The V and J genes are TRBV3-1 (or the pseudogene TRBV3-2) and TRBJ1-2; D is unclear. CDR3 length: 12 amino acids. Trimming took 4 bases from V and 7 from J, leaving 10 bases between them. Per germline, CDR1 LGHDT and CDR2 YNNKEL (reference sequence). In DNA, the CDR3 is TGTGCCAGCAGCCGACTCAGCGGTGGCTACACCTTC. As protein: CASSRLSGGYTF.

This chain uses TRBV5-6 with TRBJ1-6, with D unclear. This CDR3 is 15 amino acids long. Germline CDR1 SGHDT, CDR2 YYEEEE. The ends were cut back, 1 base at V and 0 bases at J, with 5 bases in the middle. The CDR3 here is CASSLLVSYNSPLHF. In DNA form, the CDR3 reads TGTGCCAGCAGCTTGCTCGTCTCCTATAATTCACCCCTCCACTTT.

The chain combines TRBV19 with TRBJ2-5; 9 positions agree with TRBD2. Germline CDR1 reads LNHDA; CDR2 reads SQIVND (reference sequence). The ends lost 3 bases at V and 5 bases at J; junction bases unmatched: 7. The CDR3 length is 15 residues. The CDR3 coding sequence is TGTGCCAGTAGTATCGGGACTAGCCGGCGCGAGACCCAGTACTTC. Translation: CASSIGTSRRETQYF. Full variable domain (missing parts from reference TRBV19 and TRBJ2-5): DGGITQSPKYLFRKEGQNVTLSCEQNLNHDAMYWYRQDPGQGLRLIYYSQIVNDFQKGDIAEGYSVSREKKESFPLTVTSAQKNPTAFYLCASSIGTSRRETQYFGPGTRLLVL.

This chain links TRBV14 with TRBJ1-2; D is unclear. Trimming took off 1 base at V and 8 bases at J, with 8 bases between the two ends. Germline V gene data show CDR1 as SGHDN and CDR2 as FVKESK. CDR3 size: 12 residues. CDR3 sequence (DNA): TGTGCCAGCAGCCAAGGGAGAGGGGGCTACACCTTC. Translating gives CASSQGRGGYTF.